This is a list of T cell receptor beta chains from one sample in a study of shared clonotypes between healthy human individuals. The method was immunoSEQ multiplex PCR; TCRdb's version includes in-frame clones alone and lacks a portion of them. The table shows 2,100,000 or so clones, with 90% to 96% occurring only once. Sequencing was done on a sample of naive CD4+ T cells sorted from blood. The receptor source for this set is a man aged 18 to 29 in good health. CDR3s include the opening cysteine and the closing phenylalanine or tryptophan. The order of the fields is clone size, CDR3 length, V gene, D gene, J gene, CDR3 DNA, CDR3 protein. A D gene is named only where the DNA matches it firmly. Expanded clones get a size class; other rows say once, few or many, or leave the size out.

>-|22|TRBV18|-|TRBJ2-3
TGTGCCAGCTCACCCTTCCCAGGGCAGGGGAAAAGACAGACGGGAGACACAGATACGCAGTATTTT
CASSPFPGQGKRQTGDTDTQYF
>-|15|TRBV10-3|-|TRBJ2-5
TGTGCCATCAGTGAGGGCGGGTTATCTAAAGAGACCCAGTACTTC
CAISEGGLSKETQYF
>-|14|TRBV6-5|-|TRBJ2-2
TGTGCCAGCAGTTCGGGACAGAACACCGGGGAGCTGTTTTTT
CASSSGQNTGELFF
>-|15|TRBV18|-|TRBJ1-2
TGTGCCAGCTCACTAAATAATCCAGGTCAGGAAGGCTACACCTTC
CASSLNNPGQEGYTF
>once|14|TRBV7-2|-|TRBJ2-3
TGTGCCAGCAGCTTAGGGCCGACGACAGATACGCAGTATTTT
CASSLGPTTDTQYF
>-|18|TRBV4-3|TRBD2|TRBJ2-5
TGCGCCAGCAGCCAAGATTTGGTTGGGCTAGCGGGATTTGAGACCCAGTACTTC
CASSQDLVGLAGFETQYF
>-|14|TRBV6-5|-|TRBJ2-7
TGTGCCAGCAGTTTCAGGGATAGCTCCTACGAGCAGTACTTC
CASSFRDSSYEQYF
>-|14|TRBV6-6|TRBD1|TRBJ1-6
TGTGCCAGCAGTTCCCAGGGGGCAAATTCACCCCTCCACTTT
CASSSQGANSPLHF
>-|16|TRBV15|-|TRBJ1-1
TGTGCCACCAGCGAGGGAGATACCGGATTCAGCACTGAAGCTTTCTTT
CATSEGDTGFSTEAFF
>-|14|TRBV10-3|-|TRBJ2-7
TGTGCCATCGCTAGTCTGACGGATACCTACGAGCAGTACTTC
CAIASLTDTYEQYF
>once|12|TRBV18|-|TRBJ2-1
TGTGCCAGCTCACCAATGGGGAGGGAGCAGTTCTTC
CASSPMGREQFF
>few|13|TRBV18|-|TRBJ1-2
TGTGCCAGCTCACCACAGGGTGACTATGGCTACACCTTC
CASSPQGDYGYTF
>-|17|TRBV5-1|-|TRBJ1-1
TGCGCCAGCAGCCCCGGACAATGGGGGGATCTGAACACTGAAGCTTTCTTT
CASSPGQWGDLNTEAFF
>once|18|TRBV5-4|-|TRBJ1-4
TGTGCCAGCAGCCCGGAGGGGTGGAGGAGGGACCAAGTGGAAAAACTGTTTTTT
CASSPEGWRRDQVEKLFF
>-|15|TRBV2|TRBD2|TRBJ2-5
TGTGCCAGCAGTGTCCTAGCGGGGAGTCTTGAGACCCAGTACTTC
CASSVLAGSLETQYF